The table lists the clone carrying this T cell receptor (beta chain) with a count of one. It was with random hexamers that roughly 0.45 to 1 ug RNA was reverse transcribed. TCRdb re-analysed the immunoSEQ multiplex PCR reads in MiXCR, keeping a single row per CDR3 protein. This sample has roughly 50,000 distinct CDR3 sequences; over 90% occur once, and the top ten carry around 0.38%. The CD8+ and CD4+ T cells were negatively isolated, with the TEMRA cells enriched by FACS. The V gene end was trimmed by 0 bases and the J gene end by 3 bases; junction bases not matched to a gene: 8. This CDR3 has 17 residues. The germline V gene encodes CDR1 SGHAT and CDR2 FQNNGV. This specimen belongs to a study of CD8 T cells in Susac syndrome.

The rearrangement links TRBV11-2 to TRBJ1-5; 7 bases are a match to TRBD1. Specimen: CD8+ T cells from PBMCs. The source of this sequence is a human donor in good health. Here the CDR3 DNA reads TGTGCCAGCAGCTTAGATCTTGCAGGGGGGATCAATCAGCCCCAGCATTTT. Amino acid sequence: CASSLDLAGGINQPQHF.